Below, 32 T cell receptor beta chains from the same sample are listed, as sequenced in a study of T cell responses to AZD1222 COVID-19 vaccine. Clones were read by immunoSEQ multiplex PCR, and TCRdb kept only the in-frame ones, dropping some. Counted here are under 150,000 clones, roughly 90% occurring once; the ten biggest clones make up about 5%. Specimen: peripheral blood, collected on day 0 of AZD1222 vaccination. These receptor sequences come from an adult in good health.

V and J are TRBV5-8 and TRBJ2-3, with 7 positions matching TRBD2. Per germline, CDR1 SGHTS and CDR2 YDEGEE. The CDR3 has 15 residues. The ends lost 1 base at V and 2 bases at J; junction bases unmatched: 4. DNA for the CDR3: TGTGCCAGCAGCTTGCTAGCGGAGCCCACAGATACGCAGTATTTT. This sequence encodes CASSLLAEPTDTQYF.

The chain recombines TRBV6-1 with TRBJ2-1; tentative D call: TRBD2 (5 bases). V gave up 4 bases and J gave up 3 bases, with 19 bases separating them. The CDR3 sequence is 17 residues long. The germline V gene has CDR1 MNHNS and CDR2 SASEGT. CDR3 sequence: CASSAPDLGRHYNEQFF. CDR3 coding DNA: TGTGCCAGCAGTGCCCCGGATTTAGGGAGACACTACAATGAGCAGTTCTTC.

This clone was counted once. The chain recombines TRBV19 with TRBJ2-4; D gene unclear. The CDR3 is 13 residues long. CDR1 LNHDA and CDR2 SQIVND come from the germline V gene (reference sequence). The germline V and J ends were trimmed by 4 bases and 2 bases, with 6 bases remaining between them. CDR3 nucleotide sequence: TGTGCCAGTAGTACCGATTCCAAAAACATTCAGTACTTC. This sequence encodes CASSTDSKNIQYF.

This clone was counted a single time. The J gene is TRBJ2-3, the V gene TRBV4-2; D uncertain. This CDR3 has 16 residues. The V and J ends lost 0 bases and 0 bases respectively, with 10 bases between them. The germline V gene encodes CDR1 LGHNA and CDR2 YNFKEQ. As DNA, the CDR3 is TGTGCCAGCAGCCAAGATAAGCCGGGTAGCACAGATACGCAGTATTTT. This encodes CASSQDKPGSTDTQYF.

The V and J genes are TRBV27 and TRBJ1-3, with D unclear. Germline values: CDR1 MNHEY, CDR2 SMNVEV (reference sequence). Trimming cost V 6 bases and J 0 bases, with 12 bases left between them. The CDR3 contains 15 residues. The CDR3 coding sequence is TGTGCCAGCAGCCAATCCGTACTCTCTGGAAACACCATATATTTT. Protein: CASSQSVLSGNTIYF.

The chain has TRBV3-1 (or the pseudogene TRBV3-2) and TRBJ2-7, with 9 bases identical to TRBD1. There are 14 residues in the CDR3. Unmatched junction bases numbered 7, after V lost 3 bases and J lost 7 bases. CDR1 LGHDT and CDR2 YNNKEL come from the germline V gene (reference sequence). As DNA, the CDR3 is TGTGCCAGCAGCCAGTTGGGACAGGGAGAAGAGCAGTACTTC. This translates into CASSQLGQGEEQYF.

This chain links TRBV6-5 with TRBJ2-1; D remains unclear. The V and J ends lost 10 bases and 4 bases respectively, with 14 bases between them. Looked up from germline, CDR1 is MNHEY and CDR2 is SVGAGI. The CDR3 has 13 residues. The CDR3 spells CATRARGYNEQFF. The DNA for the CDR3 is TGTGCCACTCGGGCCCGAGGATACAATGAGCAGTTCTTC.

In this sample, this clone turned up once. The genes are TRBV15 and TRBJ1-1; TRBD1 is a possible D gene (5 bases). Trimming pared 2 bases from V and 3 bases from J, leaving 16 bases between. The CDR3 runs 16 residues. CDR1 is LNHNV and CDR2 is YYDKDF in the germline V gene (reference sequence). The CDR3 sequence is CATSRRQGIIDTEAFF. In DNA, the CDR3 is TGTGCCACCAGCAGAAGGCAGGGAATTATAGACACTGAAGCTTTCTTT.

The genes are TRBV5-1 and TRBJ1-1, with 9 bases fitting TRBD1. The CDR3 runs to 15 residues. The germline CDR1 and CDR2 sequences are SGHRS and YFSETQ. The ends lost 2 bases at V and 2 bases at J; junction bases unmatched: 4. DNA of the CDR3: TGCGCCAGCAGCTTACCGGGACAGGGAAACACTGAAGCTTTCTTT. It codes for CASSLPGQGNTEAFF.

The chain uses TRBV3-1 (or the pseudogene TRBV3-2) and TRBJ2-2; unclear D gene. The CDR3 has 14 residues. V was trimmed by 5 bases and J by 2 bases, leaving 9 bases between them. The germline V gene encodes CDR1 LGHDT and CDR2 YNNKEL (reference sequence). CDR3 sequence: CASSSDPNTGELFF. The CDR3 DNA is TGTGCCAGCAGCTCTGACCCAAACACCGGGGAGCTGTTTTTT.

The CDR3 DNA reads as TGTGCCAGCACCAATACAGGGGGCGGGGAGCAGTTCTTC. Its protein product is CASTNTGGGEQFF. The chain recombines TRBV4-2 with TRBJ2-1, with 9 bases identical to TRBD1. Germline-derived CDR1 and CDR2 are LGHNA and YNFKEQ. The CDR3 runs 13 residues. The junction had 8 bases not matched to a gene; V was cut back by 7 bases and J by 10 bases.

Here the CDR3 DNA reads TGTGCCAGCAGTTTTCAGAGGGGAGGTCCGGGGACGCCGGGCGTCCTGACTTTC. Translated, it gives CASSFQRGGPGTPGVLTF. The chain carries TRBV28 and TRBJ2-6; tentatively, D is TRBD2 (6 bases). Per germline, CDR1 MDHEN and CDR2 SYDVKM. Trimming cost V 3 bases and J 12 bases, with 27 bases left between them. This CDR3 comprises 18 residues.

This chain joins TRBV19 and TRBJ2-2, with unresolved D. V lost 2 bases and J lost 1, with 5 bases in between. The germline V gene encodes CDR1 LNHDA and CDR2 SQIVND (reference sequence). CDR3 length: 14 amino acids. CDR3 sequence (DNA): TGTGCCAGTAGTATATCCGAGAACACCGGGGAGCTGTTTTTT. Protein: CASSISENTGELFF. Full variable domain (missing parts from reference TRBV19 and TRBJ2-2): DGGITQSPKYLFRKEGQNVTLSCEQNLNHDAMYWYRQDPGQGLRLIYYSQIVNDFQKGDIAEGYSVSREKKESFPLTVTSAQKNPTAFYLCASSISENTGELFFGEGSRLTVL.

In this sample, this clone turned up once. V usage is TRBV6-2 or TRBV6-3 and J usage is TRBJ2-1; D might be TRBD2 (6 bases). CDR3 length: 16 amino acids. V lost 4 bases and J 4 bases, leaving 17 bases between the germline ends. The germline V gene encodes CDR1 MNHEY and CDR2 SVGEGT. CDR3 in amino acids: CASSSAGLNNYNEQFF. In DNA form, the CDR3 reads TGTGCCAGCAGTTCCGCGGGACTGAACAATTACAATGAGCAGTTCTTC.

This clone appeared once. The chain is built from TRBV5-6 and TRBJ2-7; 7 bases match TRBD1. The CDR3 runs to 18 residues. Per the germline V gene, CDR1 is SGHDT and CDR2 is YYEEEE. V dropped 4 bases and J dropped 13; count of bases not matched to a gene: 29. The DNA of the CDR3 is TGTGCCAGCAGCGTGTTCGTTGGGCCAAACCGGGACAGTGAATTGGGCTACTTC. Translating gives CASSVFVGPNRDSELGYF.

The DNA of the CDR3 is TGTGCCAGTAGTATCGGGGGGGCTCAAAAGGAAAAACTGTTTTTT. It encodes CASSIGGAQKEKLFF. The rearrangement links TRBV19 to TRBJ1-4; D is possibly TRBD1 (6 bases). In germline, CDR1 is LNHDA, CDR2 SQIVND (reference sequence). The length of the CDR3 is 15 residues. V lost 3 bases and J lost 8, with 16 bases in between.

This clone was seen only once. The chain joins TRBV7-8 to TRBJ2-7; D is ambiguous. V was cut by 8 bases and J by 2 bases, with 10 bases left in between. CDR3 length: 12 amino acids. The germline CDR1 and CDR2 sequences are SGHVS and FQNEAQ. The CDR3 nucleotides are TGTGCCAGCGGGTGGGGAACCTACGAGCAGTACTTC. The encoded protein is CASGWGTYEQYF. Drawing the rest from reference TRBV7-8 and TRBJ2-7, the complete variable domain is GAGVSQSPRYKVAKRGQDVALRCDPISGHVSLFWYQQALGQGPEFLTYFQNEAQLDKSGLPSDRFFAERPEGSVSTLKIQRTQQEDSAVYLCASGWGTYEQYFGPGTRLTVT.

The genes are TRBV28 and TRBJ1-5; unclear D gene. V lost 5 bases, J lost 7 bases, and 9 bases lay in between. The CDR3 covers 12 residues. Looked up from germline, CDR1 is MDHEN and CDR2 is SYDVKM. The CDR3 region has the DNA TGTGCCAGCAGTCCCCGGGTCCAGCCCCAGCATTTT. Translating it yields CASSPRVQPQHF.

This clone has more than one count but fewer than ten. Other DNA sequences from this sample encode an identical CDR3 as well. The rearrangement links TRBV20-1 to TRBJ2-5; D remains unclear. Trimming left V 7 bases short and J 4 bases short, with 7 bases between. The CDR3 spans 10 residues. Germline V CDR1 and CDR2: DFQATT, SNEGSKA (reference sequence). Written as DNA, the CDR3 is TGCAGTGGAGTGGCAGAGACCCAGTACTTC. It specifies CSGVAETQYF.

The rearrangement uses TRBV6-5 and TRBJ2-3, with D unclear. The germline CDR1 and CDR2 sequences are MNHEY and SVGAGI. The V end was cut by 4 bases, the J end by 3 bases, with 11 bases between. The CDR3 length is 14 residues. The CDR3 DNA reads as TGTGCCAGCAGTTCCGACAAAGGGACAGATACGCAGTATTTT. This codes for CASSSDKGTDTQYF.

V usage is TRBV6-5 and J usage is TRBJ1-4; D may be TRBD1 (5 bases). Germline lookup yields CDR1 MNHEY and CDR2 SVGAGI. This CDR3 region has 14 residues. Trimming took 0 bases from V and 7 from J, leaving 9 bases between them. The CDR3 region is CASSYSSGVEKLFF. The CDR3 coding sequence is TGTGCCAGCAGTTACTCGTCGGGGGTTGAAAAACTGTTTTTT.

The chain employs TRBV5-1 and TRBJ2-3; 13 bases align to TRBD2. Germline values: CDR1 SGHRS, CDR2 YFSETQ. The V and J ends lost 4 bases and 2 bases, in that order; junction bases with no gene match: 13. CDR3 length: 19 residues. The CDR3 nucleotides read TGCGCCAGCAGCAGGGGACTAGCGGGAATACTCACTAACACAGATACGCAGTATTTT. Translation: CASSRGLAGILTNTDTQYF.

V is TRBV7-6 and J is TRBJ2-5, with 7 nucleotides matching TRBD2. V trimming: 3 bases; J trimming: 2 bases; junction bases outside the gene matches: 9. This CDR3 region has 16 residues. Germline V gene data show CDR1 as SGHVS and CDR2 as FNYEAQ. The DNA for the CDR3 is TGTGCCAGCAGCTTGTGGCTAGCGGAGTCACAAGAGACCCAGTACTTC. Its translation: CASSLWLAESQETQYF.

The genes are TRBV10-3 and TRBJ1-1, with D hard to call. Germline CDR1 and CDR2: ENHRY and SYGVKD. The length of the CDR3 is 11 residues. V gave up 8 bases and J gave up 3 bases, with 7 bases separating them. In DNA form, the CDR3 reads TGTGCCATCGGGTCGGACACTGAAGCTTTCTTT. Its protein product is CAIGSDTEAFF.

The gene calls are TRBV7-2 and TRBJ1-1; D is uncertain. The V gene's germline CDR1 is SGHTA and CDR2 FQGNSA. V was pared by 2 bases and J by 4 bases, with 11 bases between. The CDR3 contains 14 residues. The CDR3 region is CASSLLASATEAFF. CDR3 nucleotides: TGTGCCAGCAGCTTACTTGCTTCGGCCACTGAAGCTTTCTTT.

The gene calls are TRBV18 and TRBJ1-4; 9 nucleotides agree with TRBD1. This CDR3 has 15 residues. Looked up from germline, CDR1 is KGHSH and CDR2 is LQKENI. V lost 4 bases to trimming and J lost 7 bases; unmatched junction nucleotides: 7. The DNA of the CDR3 is TGTGCCAGCTCACGTACCGGGACAGGGTCTGAAAAACTGTTTTTT. The encoded protein is CASSRTGTGSEKLFF.

The chain has TRBV9 and TRBJ2-3; weak D call: TRBD2 (5 bases). Germline V gene data show CDR1 as SGDLS and CDR2 as YYNGEE. CDR3 length equals 14 residues. Trimming pared 5 bases from V and 2 bases from J, leaving 12 bases between. The CDR3 coding sequence is TGTGCCAGCAGTTCTGCTAGCTCCACAGATACGCAGTATTTT. This encodes CASSSASSTDTQYF.

The CDR3 coding sequence is TGTGCCAGTAGTAACTTCGGGACAGGCTACAATGAGCAGTTCTTC. Translating it yields CASSNFGTGYNEQFF. This chain links TRBV19 with TRBJ2-1, with 8 bases aligning to TRBD1. Per the germline V gene, CDR1 is LNHDA and CDR2 is SQIVND (reference sequence). The V gene end was trimmed by 4 bases and the J gene end by 3 bases; junction bases not matched to a gene: 5. The CDR3 loop spans 15 amino acids.

The V call is TRBV6-6, the J call TRBJ2-7; the D is unclear. Germline CDR1 is MNHNY and CDR2 is SVGAGI (reference sequence). V dropped 7 bases and J dropped 6 bases, with 22 bases sitting between them. This CDR3 has 15 amino acids. The CDR3 DNA is TGTGCCAGCAACCCAAGAACGGGCGCGTTTGGCGAGCAGTACTTC. Its translation is CASNPRTGAFGEQYF.

V usage is TRBV25-1 and J usage is TRBJ2-2; 7 bases align to TRBD2. V trimming: 3 bases; J trimming: 2 bases; junction bases outside the gene matches: 6. This CDR3 is 16 amino acids long. Germline CDR1 MGHDK, CDR2 SYGVNS. The CDR3 DNA reads as TGTGCCAGCAGTGAGGCGCGGGAGCCTAACACCGGGGAGCTGTTTTTT. Protein sequence: CASSEAREPNTGELFF.

The chain employs TRBV19 and TRBJ2-7, with TRBD2 matching 7 bases. The CDR3 length is 15 residues. V was pared by 7 bases and J by 5 bases, with 14 bases of the junction left unmatched. Per the germline V gene, CDR1 is LNHDA and CDR2 is SQIVND (reference sequence). Here the CDR3 reads CASTSGAGNRHEQYF. CDR3 nucleotides: TGTGCCAGTACCTCTGGAGCGGGGAATCGCCACGAGCAGTACTTC.

This clone was seen a single time. This chain joins TRBV5-1 and TRBJ2-5; D gene uncertain. The V gene's germline CDR1 is SGHRS and CDR2 YFSETQ. Trimming removed 0 bases at V and 4 bases at J, with 10 bases between. The CDR3 consists of 14 residues. The CDR3 nucleotides read TGCGCCAGCAGCTTGGTGGTATCTGGAGAGACCCAGTACTTC. This translates into CASSLVVSGETQYF.